Below, 4 T cell receptor beta chains from the same sample are listed, as sequenced in a study of cytomegalovirus exposure and HLA in healthy donors. Primers included in the PCR were 60 Vbeta and 13 Jbeta primers. Repertoires were generated with immunoSEQ multiplex PCR, while TCRdb's copy carries only in-frame clones and drops some. The repertoire holds 130,000 to 150,000 clones, with 65% to 80% as singletons. Sequenced material: PBMCs. Receptors were obtained from a male donor in good health and CMV-seropositive.

Turning to this clone: The junction and the germline gene differ at one end; a read error may be behind it. The V call is TRBV19, the J call TRBJ1-1; tentatively, D is TRBD1 (5 bases). The germline CDR1 and CDR2 sequences are LNHDA and SQIVND (reference sequence). This CDR3 comprises 14 residues. CDR3 nucleotide sequence: TGTGCCAGTAGTATCGGTCAGGGAAACACTGAAACTTTCTTT. This codes for CASSIGQGNTETFF.

The genes are TRBV7-3 and TRBJ2-1; D not resolved. V lost 5 bases, J lost 8 bases, and 19 bases lay in between. Germline loops: CDR1 SGHTA, CDR2 FQGTGA. This CDR3 comprises 15 residues. This CDR3 reads CASSLLPEASDEQFF. The CDR3 DNA is TGTGCCAGCAGCCTTCTACCCGAAGCTTCCGATGAGCAGTTCTTC.

The chain carries TRBV5-5 and TRBJ1-2; no clear D. The CDR3 covers 15 residues. Germline CDR1 SGHKS, CDR2 YYEKEE (reference sequence). V was pared by 1 base and J by 2 bases, with 12 bases between. CDR3 amino acids: CASSLFTVTNYGYTF. The CDR3 nucleotides are TGTGCCAGCAGCTTGTTTACAGTAACAAACTATGGCTACACCTTC.

The V gene is TRBV21-1, the J gene TRBJ2-2; TRBD2, the D gene given by the table, was not confirmed from the DNA. TRBV21-1 is a pseudogene locus. This CDR3 spans 16 amino acids. The CDR3 DNA sequence: TGTGCCAGCAGCAAGGCTGGCCTAGCGTGGACCGGGGAGCTGTTTTTT. This codes for CASSKAGLAWTGELFF.